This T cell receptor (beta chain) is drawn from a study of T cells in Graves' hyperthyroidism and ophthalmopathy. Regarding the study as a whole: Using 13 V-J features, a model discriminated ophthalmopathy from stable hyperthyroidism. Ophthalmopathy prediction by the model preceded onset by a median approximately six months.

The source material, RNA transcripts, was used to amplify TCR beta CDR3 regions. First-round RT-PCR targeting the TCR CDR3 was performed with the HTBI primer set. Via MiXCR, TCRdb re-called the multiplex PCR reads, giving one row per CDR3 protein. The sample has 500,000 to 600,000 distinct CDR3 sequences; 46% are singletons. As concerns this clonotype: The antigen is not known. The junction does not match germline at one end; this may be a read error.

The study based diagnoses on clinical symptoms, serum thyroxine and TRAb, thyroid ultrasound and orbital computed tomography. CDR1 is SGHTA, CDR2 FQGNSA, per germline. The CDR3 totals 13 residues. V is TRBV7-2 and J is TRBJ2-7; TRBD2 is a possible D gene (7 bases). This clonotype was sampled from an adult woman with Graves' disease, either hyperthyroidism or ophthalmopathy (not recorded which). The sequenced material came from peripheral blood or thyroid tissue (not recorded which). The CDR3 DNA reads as TGTGCCAGCAGCCCGTCAGGTGGCACAGGGAGGGTTTTC. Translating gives CASSPSGGTGRVF.